A selection of T cell receptor beta chains follows, all from one sample in a study of T cell repertoires in cytomegalovirus infection. In TCRdb, the reads were re-called with MiXCR into one record per CDR3 protein. In the table there are 200,000 to 300,000 distinct CDR3 sequences, more than 9% of which are singletons. The sample consisted of PBMCs. Source of these receptors: a human donor in good health (CMV status not recorded). Some clones in this sample may be carry-over from other donors' samples. Each CDR3 is given with its conserved first and last residue. The order of the fields is CDR3 protein, CDR3 DNA, clone size, J gene, V gene, D gene. A D gene is named only where the DNA matches it firmly. Where a row states a size, it is once, few, many or the class of an expanded clone; other rows omit it.

CASSYPGGYQPQHF TGTGCCAGCAGTTACCCGGGGGGGTATCAGCCCCAGCATTTT few TRBJ1-5 TRBV6-6 -
CSVRGEETQYF TGCAGCGTGAGGGGGGAGGAGACCCAGTACTTC many TRBJ2-5 TRBV29-1 -
CASSQGNTEAFF TGTGCCAGCAGTCAGGGCAACACTGAAGCTTTCTTT many TRBJ1-1 TRBV25-1 -
CASTEALAGLREQYF TGTGCCAGCACCGAAGCCCTAGCGGGACTTCGGGAGCAGTACTTC - TRBJ2-7 TRBV28 TRBD2
CASSRGTATYNEQFF TGTGCCAGCAGCCGGGGGACAGCCACCTACAATGAGCAGTTCTTC many TRBJ2-1 TRBV12-3/TRBV12-4 -
CASKKEQGFYNEQFF TGTGCCAGTAAGAAAGAACAGGGGTTTTACAATGAGCAGTTCTTC few TRBJ2-1 TRBV19 TRBD1
CASSFLSPGTSGRSGEQYF TGTGCCAGCAGTTTCCTGTCGCCCGGGACTAGCGGGAGATCAGGCGAGCAGTACTTC many TRBJ2-7 TRBV6-5 TRBD2
CASSQGDLAVEAFF TGTGCCAGCAGCCAAGGGGATTTAGCTGTTGAAGCTTTCTTT many TRBJ1-1 TRBV4-2 -
CASSQGTSYEQFF TGCGCCAGCAGCCAAGGGACTAGTTATGAGCAGTTCTTC - TRBJ2-1 TRBV4-3 TRBD2
CSASPLDRGPSPLHF TGCAGTGCTAGTCCTCTTGACAGGGGGCCTTCACCCCTCCACTTT few TRBJ1-6 TRBV20-1 TRBD1
CASSLEIRSYNEQFF TGTGCCAGCAGCTTAGAAATTCGCTCCTACAATGAGCAGTTCTTC many TRBJ2-1 TRBV7-2 -
CSVVDRGGEKLFF TGCAGCGTTGTGGACAGGGGTGGTGAAAAACTGTTTTTT many TRBJ1-4 TRBV29-1 TRBD1
CASSSRTGLNQPQHF TGTGCCAGCAGTTCCCGGACAGGGCTGAATCAGCCCCAGCATTTT - TRBJ1-5 TRBV12-3/TRBV12-4 TRBD1
CASSLDTGLAGEQFF TGTGCCAGCAGCTTAGATACGGGACTAGCAGGTGAGCAGTTCTTC many TRBJ2-1 TRBV7-2 TRBD2
CASSLGGGFSYNEQFF TGTGCCAGCAGCTTGGGCGGGGGTTTCTCCTACAATGAGCAGTTCTTC many TRBJ2-1 TRBV7-3 TRBD2
CASSIMSGVGYGYTF TGTGCCAGCAGCATCATGTCAGGGGTGGGGTATGGCTACACCTTC many TRBJ1-2 TRBV7-2 -
CSARTPYEQYF TGCAGTGCTAGGACGCCTTACGAGCAGTACTTC few TRBJ2-7 TRBV20-1 -